Listed here is a single TCR beta chain. Antigen specificity is unknown. Each of the patients experienced relapse following autologous stem cell transplantation, and their brentuximab vedotin exposure differed. The data derive from a study of PD-1 blockade in classical Hodgkin lymphoma. Libraries were prepared by immunoSEQ multiplex PCR; TCRdb keeps only in-frame clonotypes and omits some of them. The table lists 9,500 to 10,000 clones, 92% of them singletons. Whole-study findings and limits: Newly diagnosed patients had baseline TCR diversity that was reportedly lower than that of healthy donors.

V shed 5 bases and J shed 1 base, with 13 bases lying between them. This CDR3 is built from 15 residues. The germline V gene has CDR1 PRHDT and CDR2 FYEKMQ (reference sequence). Source: peripheral blood mononuclear cells (PBMCs), taken at baseline. This receptor was identified in a human donor with classical Hodgkin lymphoma. The V gene is TRBV13, the J gene TRBJ2-3; D remains unclear. CDR3 sequence: CASSTRPLGTDTQYF. The CDR3, as DNA: TGTGCCAGCAGCACCCGCCCCCTCGGCACAGATACGCAGTATTTT.